This T cell receptor beta chain was recorded in a study of OX40 agonist ivuxolimab in advanced cancers. Study details: The study reported partial responses in three patients: one hepatocellular carcinoma, two cutaneous melanoma.

CDR1 MGHRA and CDR2 YSYEKL come from the germline V gene. The CDR3 contains 16 residues. Trimming removed 3 bases from V and 6 bases from J, with 18 bases in between. Sequencing used immunoSEQ multiplex PCR; TCRdb keeps in-frame clones, though not all of them. The sample gives some 70,000 clones, 84% of which show up once; roughly 2% is in the top ten. Sequenced here: CD4+ or CD8+ T cells sorted from blood, sampled in a trial of the OX40 agonist ivuxolimab. The chain uses TRBV4-1 and TRBJ1-3, with a weak D call TRBD1 (5 bases). The sequence was collected from an adult with an advanced solid tumor such as melanoma, head and neck, liver or kidney cancer. The CDR3 here is CASSHLRDSRENTIYF. The CDR3 DNA is TGCGCCAGCAGCCATCTCCGAGACAGTAGAGAAAACACCATATATTTT.